This is a list of T cell receptor beta chains from one sample in a study of blood T cell repertoires in COVID-19. The method was immunoSEQ multiplex PCR; TCRdb's version includes in-frame clones alone and lacks a portion of them. The top ten hold over 20% of the sample, which has about 170,000 clones, around 80% seen once. The sample taken for sequencing was peripheral blood. The receptors were gathered from a woman at least 80 years old with acute or convalescent COVID-19. Each CDR3 is given with its conserved first and last residue. The D gene is left open where the match is weak. Expanded clones get a size class; other rows say once, few or many, or leave the size out.

size	V	length	J	D	CDR3	DNA
.	TRBV30	16	TRBJ1-6	TRBD1	CAWSRTGLSYNSPLHF	TGTGCCTGGAGTAGGACAGGGTTGTCCTATAATTCACCCCTCCACTTT
once	TRBV6-6	13	TRBJ1-1	TRBD1	CASSRDRVAEAFF	TGTGCCAGCAGCCGTGACAGGGTAGCTGAAGCTTTCTTT
.	TRBV9	16	TRBJ2-7	TRBD2	CASSPGLAGVSHEQYF	TGTGCCAGCAGCCCGGGACTAGCGGGAGTTTCCCACGAGCAGTACTTC
.	TRBV20-1	12	TRBJ1-5	.	CSASRLNQPQHF	TGCAGTGCTAGTCGTCTTAATCAGCCCCAGCATTTT
.	TRBV27	14	TRBJ1-5	.	CASRDAGGYQPQHF	TGTGCCAGCAGAGACGCGGGAGGGTATCAGCCCCAGCATTTT
.	TRBV6-1	15	TRBJ2-1	TRBD2	CASSDRSGNGNEQFF	TGTGCCAGCAGTGACAGGAGCGGGAATGGCAATGAGCAGTTCTTC
.	TRBV13	15	TRBJ2-1	TRBD2	CASSLSGSSYNEQFF	TGTGCCAGCAGCCTTAGCGGGAGCTCCTACAATGAGCAGTTCTTC
once	TRBV19	15	TRBJ1-1	TRBD1	CASSRILRGLGEAFF	TGTGCCAGTAGTCGGATACTCAGGGGGCTGGGTGAAGCTTTCTTT
.	TRBV7-9	14	TRBJ2-7	.	CASSLDLASYEQYF	TGTGCCAGCAGCTTAGACTTAGCCTCCTACGAGCAGTACTTC
.	TRBV28	15	TRBJ1-1	.	CASSTRQVGTGGAFF	TGTGCCAGCAGTACCCGACAGGTCGGGACCGGGGGGGCTTTCTTT
few	TRBV19	17	TRBJ2-6	.	CASSILGGTSGANVLTF	TGTGCCAGTAGTATCCTTGGTGGGACATCTGGGGCCAACGTCCTGACTTTC
.	TRBV7-9	15	TRBJ1-2	TRBD1	CASSVQGGTRDGYTF	TGTGCCAGCAGCGTACAGGGGGGCACACGAGATGGCTACACCTTC
.	TRBV18	15	TRBJ1-4	TRBD1	CASSPRTGTREKLFF	TGTGCCAGCTCACCGAGGACAGGCACTAGGGAAAAACTGTTTTTT
.	TRBV27	16	TRBJ2-1	.	CASSLLRDSSYNEQFF	TGTGCCAGCAGTTTACTTAGGGACTCCTCCTACAATGAGCAGTTCTTC
.	TRBV10-3	14	TRBJ2-5	.	CAIRDLGDGETQYF	TGTGCCATCAGGGACCTAGGGGATGGGGAGACCCAGTACTTC
once	TRBV11-2	15	TRBJ1-4	TRBD1	CASSLQGATNEKLFF	TGTGCCAGCAGTTTACAGGGGGCAACTAATGAAAAACTGTTTTTT
.	TRBV5-1	15	TRBJ1-2	.	CASSLQSGTPDRRTF	TGCGCCAGCAGCTTGCAAAGCGGGACACCGGATAGGCGCACCTTC
.	TRBV10-3	18	TRBJ2-1	TRBD1	CAISGAPGQVHRVNEQFF	TGTGCCATCAGTGGGGCTCCGGGACAGGTGCATAGAGTGAATGAGCAGTTCTTC
.	TRBV4-1	13	TRBJ1-1	.	CASSQDRYSEAFF	TGCGCCAGCAGCCAAGATCGGTACAGTGAAGCTTTCTTT
.	TRBV28	15	TRBJ2-3	.	CASSFLAAGADTQYF	TGTGCCAGCAGTTTCTTGGCGGCAGGGGCAGATACGCAGTATTTT
many	TRBV18	17	TRBJ2-2	TRBD2	CASSWTSGRLNTGELFF	TGTGCCAGCTCATGGACTAGCGGACGATTGAACACCGGGGAGCTGTTTTTT
once	TRBV3-1/TRBV3-2	16	TRBJ2-5	TRBD2	CASSQESGLAGETQYF	TGTGCCAGCAGCCAAGAGTCGGGACTAGCGGGGGAGACCCAGTACTTC
many	TRBV11-3	14	TRBJ1-1	TRBD1	CASSPGTGRTEAFF	TGTGCCAGCAGCCCCGGGACAGGGAGAACTGAAGCTTTCTTT
.	TRBV5-5	15	TRBJ1-1	TRBD1	CASSGPDRRATEAFF	TGTGCCAGCAGCGGACCGGACAGGAGGGCCACTGAAGCTTTCTTT
once	TRBV12-3/TRBV12-4	13	TRBJ1-1	.	CASSPGGVAEAFF	TGTGCCAGCAGCCCCGGAGGGGTCGCTGAAGCTTTCTTT
once	TRBV10-3	11	TRBJ1-1	.	CAISESLIAFF	TGTGCCATCAGTGAGTCCCTTATAGCTTTCTTT
.	TRBV20-1	11	TRBJ2-7	.	CSAPVEYEQYF	TGCAGTGCCCCGGTGGAGTACGAGCAGTACTTC
.	TRBV2	14	TRBJ1-5	.	CASSDMGRDQPQHF	TGTGCCAGCAGTGACATGGGCAGGGATCAGCCCCAGCATTTT
.	TRBV6-2/TRBV6-3	12	TRBJ1-5	.	CASSSRGQPQHF	TGTGCCAGCAGTTCACGGGGTCAGCCCCAGCATTTT
.	TRBV5-4	14	TRBJ2-7	TRBD1	CASSFDRESYEQYF	TGTGCCAGCAGTTTTGACAGGGAGAGCTACGAGCAGTACTTC
.	TRBV7-2	16	TRBJ1-4	TRBD1	CASSLQVGQGLEKLFF	TGTGCCAGCAGCTTACAAGTCGGACAGGGCCTCGAAAAACTGTTTTTT
.	TRBV28	16	TRBJ2-5	TRBD2	CASSFAERELLETQYF	TGTGCCAGCAGTTTTGCAGAGCGGGAGTTGTTAGAGACCCAGTACTTC
.	TRBV5-3	13	TRBJ2-7	.	CARSLGSSYEQYF	TGTGCCAGAAGCTTGGGCAGCTCCTACGAGCAGTACTTC
.	TRBV5-1	15	TRBJ2-1	TRBD2	CASSFGTSGSDEQFF	TGCGCCAGCAGCTTTGGGACTAGCGGGAGTGATGAGCAGTTCTTC
.	TRBV5-1	14	TRBJ1-3	.	CASSAGNLGNTIYF	TGCGCCAGCAGCGCCGGGAACCTAGGAAACACCATATATTTT
few	TRBV5-1	14	TRBJ1-2	.	CASSSYGSNYGYTF	TGCGCCAGCAGCTCCTACGGGTCTAACTATGGCTACACCTTC
.	TRBV7-9	14	TRBJ1-2	.	CASSLQGLVYGYTF	TGTGCCAGCAGCTTACAGGGTTTGGTCTATGGCTACACCTTC
.	TRBV10-3	17	TRBJ2-4	.	CAISESARGEAKNIQYF	TGTGCCATCAGTGAGTCAGCCAGGGGGGAAGCCAAAAACATTCAGTACTTC
.	TRBV7-2	14	TRBJ2-1	TRBD1	CASSRPGTGGEQFF	TGTGCCAGCAGCCGTCCCGGGACAGGGGGAGAGCAGTTCTTC
.	TRBV27	20	TRBJ2-3	TRBD1	CASSLYDRGRDGMDTDTQYF	TGTGCCAGCAGTTTGTATGACAGGGGGCGGGACGGAATGGACACAGATACGCAGTATTTT
.	TRBV27	14	TRBJ1-2	TRBD1	CASRDLQGEYGYTF	TGTGCCAGCAGGGATCTTCAGGGGGAGTATGGCTACACCTTC